The clone carrying this T cell receptor (beta chain) was counted ten times or more. Its specificity is unknown. Blood bank volunteers in Maryland, USA, served as healthy controls. The data were taken from a study of neurological immune-mediated disorders. V lost 0 bases, J lost 3 bases, and 10 bases lay in between. CDR1 and CDR2 (germline): SGDLS, YYNGEE. This CDR3 is built from 14 residues. Overall study results and limits: None of the CDR3 amino acid sequences of expanded clones recurred across subjects, suggesting private repertoires in all groups.

Synthesis of cDNA was accomplished via 5'RACE employing 10-nucleotide random UMIs. The output of every sequencing run, over 200 million TCR-beta sequences, came from 15-18 subjects. TCRdb ran MiXCR on the 5' RACE reads and lists one entry per CDR3 protein. The sample has under 90,000 distinct CDR3 sequences; under 10% are singletons. This TCR derives from a man between 50 and 59 years old in good health. The rearrangement links TRBV9 to TRBJ2-7; D is undetermined. Sequenced sample: PBMCs. CDR3 residues: CASSVDLGGYEQYF. The CDR3 DNA reads TGTGCCAGCAGCGTAGATCTAGGCGGCTACGAGCAGTACTTC.